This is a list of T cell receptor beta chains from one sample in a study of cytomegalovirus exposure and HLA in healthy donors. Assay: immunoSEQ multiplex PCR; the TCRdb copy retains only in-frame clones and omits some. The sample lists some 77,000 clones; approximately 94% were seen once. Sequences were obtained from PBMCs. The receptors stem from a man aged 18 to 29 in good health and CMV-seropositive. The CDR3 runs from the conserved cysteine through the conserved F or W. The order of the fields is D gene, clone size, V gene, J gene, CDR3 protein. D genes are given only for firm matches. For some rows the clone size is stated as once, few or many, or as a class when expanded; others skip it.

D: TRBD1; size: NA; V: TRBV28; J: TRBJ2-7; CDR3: CASSLYLDRFFYEQYF
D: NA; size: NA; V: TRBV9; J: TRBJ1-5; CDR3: CASSVVVFQPQHF
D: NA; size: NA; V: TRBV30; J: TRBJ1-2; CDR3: CAWSRGGGLGGYTF
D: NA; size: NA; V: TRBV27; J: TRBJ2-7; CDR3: CASSLSSSSRYEQYF
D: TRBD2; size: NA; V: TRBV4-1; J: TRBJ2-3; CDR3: CASSQGRGEVDTQYF
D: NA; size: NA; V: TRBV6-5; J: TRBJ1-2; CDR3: CASSSWRGGYTF
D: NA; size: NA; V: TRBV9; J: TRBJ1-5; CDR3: CASSVEGDGNQPQHF
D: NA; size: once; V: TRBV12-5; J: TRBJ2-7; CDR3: CASGLETDYEQYF
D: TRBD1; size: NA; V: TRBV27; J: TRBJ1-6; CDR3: CASSSRDRGVSPLHF
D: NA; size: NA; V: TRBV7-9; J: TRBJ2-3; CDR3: CASSFTSSTDTQYF
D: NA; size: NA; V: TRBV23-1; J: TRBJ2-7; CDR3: CASSQQNPQGSYEQYF
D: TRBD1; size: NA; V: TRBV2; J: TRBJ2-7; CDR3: CASSEGDRLLEQYF
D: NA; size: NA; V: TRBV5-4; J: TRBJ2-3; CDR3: CASGAGTPTDTQYF
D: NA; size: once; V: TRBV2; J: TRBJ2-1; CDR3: CASRVQGAANNEQFF
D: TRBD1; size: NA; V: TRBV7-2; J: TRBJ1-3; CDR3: CASSVDRASGNTIYF
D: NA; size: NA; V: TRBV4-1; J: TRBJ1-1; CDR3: CASSQPTGGRNTEAFF
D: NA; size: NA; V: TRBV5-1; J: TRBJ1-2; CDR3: CASSLLRDYGYTF
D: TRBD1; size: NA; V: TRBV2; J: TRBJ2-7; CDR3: CASGRDREAEQYF
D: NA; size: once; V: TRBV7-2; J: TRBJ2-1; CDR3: CASSSRQYNEQFF
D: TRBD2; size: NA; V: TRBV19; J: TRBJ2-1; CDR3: CASSMGTREFF
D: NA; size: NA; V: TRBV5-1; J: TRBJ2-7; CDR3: CASSPSSGRAYEQYF
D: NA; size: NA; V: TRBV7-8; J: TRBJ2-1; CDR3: CASSLDPGNEQFF
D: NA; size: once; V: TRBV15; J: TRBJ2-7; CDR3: CATSRGSADSYEQYF
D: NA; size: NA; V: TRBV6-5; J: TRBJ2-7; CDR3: CASSYSSAGAYEQYF
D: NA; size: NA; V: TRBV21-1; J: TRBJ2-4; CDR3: CASSKGQGWNIQYF
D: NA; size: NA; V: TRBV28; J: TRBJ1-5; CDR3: CASSPAQGGYQPQHF
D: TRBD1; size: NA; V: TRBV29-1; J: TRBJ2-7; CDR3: CSAGGQGAREQYF
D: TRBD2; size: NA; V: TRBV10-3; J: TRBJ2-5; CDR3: CAISVVAGGDEETQYF
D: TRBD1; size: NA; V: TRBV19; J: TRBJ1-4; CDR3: CASTGGSFGVGKLFF
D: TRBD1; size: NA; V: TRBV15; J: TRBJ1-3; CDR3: CAATGVNENTIYF
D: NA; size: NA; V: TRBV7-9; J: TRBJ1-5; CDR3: CASSLSGYSNQPQHF
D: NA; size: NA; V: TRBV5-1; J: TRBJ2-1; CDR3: CASSLEEGWTGEQFF
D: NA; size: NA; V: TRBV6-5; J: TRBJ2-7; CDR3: CASSPHRVYEQYF
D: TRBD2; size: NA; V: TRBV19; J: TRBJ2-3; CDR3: CASSMLAGATDTQYF
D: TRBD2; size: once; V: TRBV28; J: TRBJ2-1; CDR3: CAGSGTLYNEQFF
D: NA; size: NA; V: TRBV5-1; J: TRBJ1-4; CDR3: CASSLTWGVGEKLFF
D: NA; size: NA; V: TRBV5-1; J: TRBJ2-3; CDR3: CASSSGEYTDTQYF
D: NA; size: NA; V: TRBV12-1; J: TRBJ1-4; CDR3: CASSLPHNEKLFF
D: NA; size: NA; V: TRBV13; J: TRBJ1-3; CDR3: CASSLGRRNTIYF
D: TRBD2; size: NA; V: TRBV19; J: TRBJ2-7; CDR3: CASSSGGSGGDYEQYF
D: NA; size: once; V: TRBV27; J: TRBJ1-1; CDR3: CASSLSPTGMNTEAFF
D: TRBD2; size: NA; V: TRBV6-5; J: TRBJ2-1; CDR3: CASGTSGSLHEQFF
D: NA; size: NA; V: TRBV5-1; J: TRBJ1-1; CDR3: CASSTQTASATEAFF
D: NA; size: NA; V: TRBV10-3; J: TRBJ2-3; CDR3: CAIKSRIASTDTQYF
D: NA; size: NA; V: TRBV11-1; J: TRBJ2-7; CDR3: CASSLSQGGFEQYF